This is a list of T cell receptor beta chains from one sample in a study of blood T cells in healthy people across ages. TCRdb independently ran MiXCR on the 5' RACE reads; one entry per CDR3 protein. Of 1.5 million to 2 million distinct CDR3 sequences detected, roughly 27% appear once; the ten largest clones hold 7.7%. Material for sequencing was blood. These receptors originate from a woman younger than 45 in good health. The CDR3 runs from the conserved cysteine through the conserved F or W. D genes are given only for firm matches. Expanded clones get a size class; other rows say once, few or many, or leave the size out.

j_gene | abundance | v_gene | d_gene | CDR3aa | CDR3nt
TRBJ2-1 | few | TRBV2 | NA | CASSGSRWPSDEQFF | TGTGCCAGCTCCGGATCCAGGTGGCCGAGCGATGAGCAGTTCTTC
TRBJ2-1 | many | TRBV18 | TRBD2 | CASSPPGLAGNEQFF | TGTGCCAGCTCACCTCCGGGACTAGCGGGCAATGAGCAGTTCTTC
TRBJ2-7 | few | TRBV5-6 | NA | CASSFVGSSYEQYF | TGTGCCAGCAGCTTTGTCGGGAGCTCCTACGAGCAGTACTTC
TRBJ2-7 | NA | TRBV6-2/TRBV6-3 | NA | CASSDTGTNYNEQYF | TGTGCCAGTAGTGATACCGGGACAAACTACAATGAGCAGTACTTC
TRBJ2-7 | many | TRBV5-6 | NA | CASSSQEFPYEQYF | TGTGCCAGCAGCTCCCAAGAATTTCCCTACGAGCAGTACTTC
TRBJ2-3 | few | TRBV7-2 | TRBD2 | CASSAPTLAGSTDTQYF | TGTGCCAGCAGCGCACCAACCCTAGCGGGAAGCACAGATACGCAGTATTTT
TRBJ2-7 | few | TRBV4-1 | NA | CASSHTGDYEQYF | TGCGCCAGCAGCCATACAGGAGACTACGAGCAGTACTTC
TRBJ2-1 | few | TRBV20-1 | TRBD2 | CSARDRGGPTEQFF | TGCAGTGCTAGAGATCGGGGGGGGCCGACTGAGCAGTTCTTC
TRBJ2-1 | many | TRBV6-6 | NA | CASSYGRTYNEQFF | TGTGCCAGCAGTTACGGAAGGACCTACAATGAGCAGTTCTTC
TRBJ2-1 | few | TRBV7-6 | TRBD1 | CASSANNAQGYYNEQFF | TGTGCCAGCAGCGCCAACAATGCACAGGGGTACTACAATGAGCAGTTCTTC
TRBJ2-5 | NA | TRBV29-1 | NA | CSVVPASAHNEQYF | TGCAGCGTTGTCCCGGCTAGCGCACACAATGAGCAGTACTTC
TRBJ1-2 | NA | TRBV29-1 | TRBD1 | CSVSPGQGSSYGYTF | TGCAGCGTATCACCGGGACAGGGTTCTTCCTATGGCTACACCTTC
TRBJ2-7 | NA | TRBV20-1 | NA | CSASADTHNEQYF | TGCAGTGCTAGTGCGGACACCCACAACGAGCAGTACTTC
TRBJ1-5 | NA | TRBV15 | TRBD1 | CATSRDGGQGNQPQHF | TGTGCCACCAGCAGAGATGGTGGACAGGGCAATCAGCCCCAGCATTTT
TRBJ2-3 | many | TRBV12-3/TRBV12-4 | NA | CASSLGGGASDTQYF | TGTGCCAGCAGTCTTGGTGGGGGGGCTTCAGATACGCAGTATTTT
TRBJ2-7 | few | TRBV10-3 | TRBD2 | CAIRGGLAGLEEQYF | TGTGCCATCAGGGGGGGACTAGCGGGACTTGAAGAGCAGTACTTC
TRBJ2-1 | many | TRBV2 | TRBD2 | CATKRTSVSSSYNEQFF | TGTGCCACCAAACGGACTAGCGTATCCAGCTCCTACAATGAGCAGTTCTTC
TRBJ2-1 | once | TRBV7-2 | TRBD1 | CASSSRDSQQFF | TGTGCCAGCAGCTCCCGGGACAGCCAACAGTTCTTC
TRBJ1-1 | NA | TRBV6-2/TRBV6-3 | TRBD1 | CASSRGRTEAFF | TGTGCCAGCAGCAGGGGGAGAACTGAAGCTTTCTTT
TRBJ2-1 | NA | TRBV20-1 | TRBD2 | CSARSLPGLAGEQFF | TGCAGTGCTAGATCTCTCCCGGGACTAGCGGGAGAGCAGTTCTTC
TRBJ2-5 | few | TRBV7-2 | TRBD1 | CASRADRGRETQYF | TGTGCCAGCAGGGCGGACAGGGGGAGAGAGACCCAGTACTTC
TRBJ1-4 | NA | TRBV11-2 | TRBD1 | CASSFRGGTGGEKLFF | TGTGCCAGCAGCTTCCGGGGAGGCACAGGGGGTGAAAAACTGTTTTTT
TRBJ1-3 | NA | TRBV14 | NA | CASSQDGGNTIYF | TGTGCCAGCAGCCAAGATGGCGGAAACACCATATATTTT
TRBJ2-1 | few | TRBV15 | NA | CATSISGPYNEQFF | TGTGCCACCAGCATCTCCGGGCCCTACAATGAGCAGTTCTTC
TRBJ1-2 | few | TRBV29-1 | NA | CSETYSLKSPYTF | TGCAGCGAAACCTACTCCTTGAAGAGCCCCTACACCTTC
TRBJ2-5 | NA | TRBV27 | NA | CASSRERGAVKETQYF | TGTGCCAGCAGTAGAGAGAGGGGGGCGGTAAAGGAGACCCAGTACTTC
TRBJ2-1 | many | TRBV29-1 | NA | CSVEGGEISSYNEQFF | TGCAGCGTTGAAGGGGGAGAGATTAGCTCCTACAATGAGCAGTTCTTC
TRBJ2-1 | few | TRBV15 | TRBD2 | CASFQAGSAYNEQVF | TGTGCCAGCTTTCAAGCGGGGTCAGCCTACAATGAGCAGGTCTTC
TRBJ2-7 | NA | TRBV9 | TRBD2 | CASSLRLAGALNEQYF | TGTGCCAGCAGCCTTAGGCTAGCGGGAGCGCTTAATGAGCAGTACTTC
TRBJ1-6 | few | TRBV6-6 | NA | CASSSPDTSSYNSPLHF | TGTGCCAGCAGTTCCCCCGACACGAGCTCCTATAATTCACCCCTCCACTTT
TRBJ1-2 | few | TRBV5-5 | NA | CASSSGEAGGYGYTF | TGTGCCAGCAGTAGCGGGGAGGCAGGTGGCTATGGCTACACCTTC
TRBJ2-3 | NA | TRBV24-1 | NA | CATSEQGSDTQYF | TGTGCCACCAGTGAACAGGGTTCGGATACGCAGTATTTT
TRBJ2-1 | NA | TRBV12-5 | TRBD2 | CASAWGGGGNEQFF | TGTGCTAGTGCCTGGGGGGGAGGTGGCAATGAGCAGTTCTTC
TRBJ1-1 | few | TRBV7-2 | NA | CASSPYTEAFF | TGCGCCAGCAGCCCGTATACTGAAGCTTTCTTT
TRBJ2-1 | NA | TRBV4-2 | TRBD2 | CACSQDPTGGPYNEQFF | TGTGCCTGCAGCCAAGATCCCACGGGGGGACCTTACAATGAGCAGTTCTTC
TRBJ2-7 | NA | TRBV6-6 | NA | CASRTGHGGAAYEQYF | TGTGCCAGCAGGACCGGGCATGGGGGAGCGGCCTACGAGCAGTACTTC
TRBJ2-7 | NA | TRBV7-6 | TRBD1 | CASSLGQGVDEQYF | TGTGCCAGCAGCCTGGGACAGGGTGTCGACGAGCAGTACTTC
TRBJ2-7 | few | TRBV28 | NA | CASSKVLGGTNEQYF | TGTGCCAGCAGTAAAGTCCTAGGGGGGACGAACGAGCAGTACTTC
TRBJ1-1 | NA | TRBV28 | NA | CATLSSGQRAFF | TGTGCCACCCTGTCCTCGGGGCAGCGAGCTTTCTTT
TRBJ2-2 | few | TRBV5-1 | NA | CASSEKAGELFF | TGCGCCAGCAGCGAGAAAGCCGGGGAGCTGTTTTTT
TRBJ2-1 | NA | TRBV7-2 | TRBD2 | CASSLLSGAFGDEQFF | TGTGCCAGCAGCTTACTAAGCGGGGCTTTTGGGGATGAGCAGTTCTTC
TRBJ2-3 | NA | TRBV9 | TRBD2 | CASSARLPGTSGSTDTQYF | TGTGCCAGCAGCGCAAGGTTGCCGGGGACTAGCGGTAGCACAGATACGCAGTATTTT
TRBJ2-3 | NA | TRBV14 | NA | CASSQPGRGTQYF | TGTGCCAGCAGCCAACCGGGACGTGGGACGCAGTATTTT
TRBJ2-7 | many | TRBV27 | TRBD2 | CASSLLAGGLNEQYF | TGTGCCAGCAGTTTACTAGCGGGGGGGTTAAACGAGCAGTACTTC
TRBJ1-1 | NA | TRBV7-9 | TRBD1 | CACILDPQGAISEAFF | TGTGCCTGCATCTTAGACCCACAGGGGGCGATTTCTGAAGCTTTCTTT
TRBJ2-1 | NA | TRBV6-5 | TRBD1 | CASRPGTGRYNEQFF | TGTGCCAGCAGACCCGGGACAGGGAGATACAATGAGCAGTTCTTC
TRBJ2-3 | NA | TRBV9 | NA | CASSRPGSHTDTQYF | TGTGCCAGCAGCCGACCTGGAAGCCACACAGATACGCAGTATTTT
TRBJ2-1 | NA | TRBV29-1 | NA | CSVLRTYNEQFF | TGCAGCGTTCTCCGGACTTACAATGAGCAGTTCTTC